This T cell receptor (beta chain) was documented in a study of T cells in Graves' hyperthyroidism and ophthalmopathy. Overall study results and limits: Researchers found most expanded thyroid clonotypes above 0.001 in blood as well.

Amplification targeted TCR beta CDR3 regions from RNA transcripts. The HTBI primer set drove a first-round RT-PCR of the TCR CDR3. TCRdb processed the multiplex PCR reads anew with MiXCR; each CDR3 protein has one entry. The sample carries under 350,000 distinct CDR3 sequences, 15% to 20% recorded once. About this clonotype itself: Its antigen is as yet unknown. This may arise from a read error, as a much more abundant clone is one base away.

Patients counted as stable if ophthalmopathy did not develop within 18 months. Those with hyperthyroidism were 18 to 65 years old, newly diagnosed, and ill for under 2 months. The CDR3 covers 13 residues. The TCR was taken from a woman in her forties or fifties with Graves' hyperthyroidism. The chain uses TRBV12-3 or TRBV12-4 and TRBJ1-1, with unresolved D. Input material: blood. The CDR3 loop is CASSFQRNTEASF. DNA for the CDR3: TGTGCCAGCAGTTTCCAACGGAACACTGAAGCTTCCTTT.